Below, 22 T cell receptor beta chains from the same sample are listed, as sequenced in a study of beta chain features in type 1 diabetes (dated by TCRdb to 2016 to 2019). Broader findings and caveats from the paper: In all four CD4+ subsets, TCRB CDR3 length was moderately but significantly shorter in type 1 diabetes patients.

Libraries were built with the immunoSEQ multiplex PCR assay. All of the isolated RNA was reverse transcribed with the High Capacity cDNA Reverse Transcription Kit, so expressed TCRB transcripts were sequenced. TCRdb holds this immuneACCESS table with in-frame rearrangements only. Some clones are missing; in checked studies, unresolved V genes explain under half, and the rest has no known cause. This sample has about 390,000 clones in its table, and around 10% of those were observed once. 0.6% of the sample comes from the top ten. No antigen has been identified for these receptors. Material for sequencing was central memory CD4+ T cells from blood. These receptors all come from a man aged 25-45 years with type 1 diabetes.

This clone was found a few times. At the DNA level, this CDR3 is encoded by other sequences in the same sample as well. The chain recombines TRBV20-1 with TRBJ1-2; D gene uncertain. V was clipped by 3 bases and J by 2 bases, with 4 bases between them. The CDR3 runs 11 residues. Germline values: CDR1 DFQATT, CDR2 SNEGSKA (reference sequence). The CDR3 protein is CSARDNYGYTF. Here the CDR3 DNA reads TGCAGTGCTAGGGACAACTATGGCTACACCTTC.

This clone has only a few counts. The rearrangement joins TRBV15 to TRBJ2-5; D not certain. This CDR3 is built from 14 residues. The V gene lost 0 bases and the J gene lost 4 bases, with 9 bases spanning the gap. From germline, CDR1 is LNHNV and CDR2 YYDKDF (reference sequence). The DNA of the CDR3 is TGTGCCACCAGCAGAGACCAAGCAATAGAGACCCAGTACTTC. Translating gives CATSRDQAIETQYF.

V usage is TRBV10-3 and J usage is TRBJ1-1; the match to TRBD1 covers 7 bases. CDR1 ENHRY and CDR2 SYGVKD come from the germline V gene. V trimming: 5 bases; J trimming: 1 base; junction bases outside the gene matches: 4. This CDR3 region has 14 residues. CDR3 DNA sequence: TGTGCCATCAGTCCGGGACAGAGGAACACTGAAGCTTTCTTT. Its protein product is CAISPGQRNTEAFF.

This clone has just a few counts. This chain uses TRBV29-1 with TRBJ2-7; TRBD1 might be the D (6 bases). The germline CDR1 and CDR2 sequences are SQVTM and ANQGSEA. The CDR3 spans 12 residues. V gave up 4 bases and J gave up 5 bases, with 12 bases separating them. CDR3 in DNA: TGCAGCGTTGTCAGGGGAACCCACGAGCAGTACTTC. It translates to CSVVRGTHEQYF.

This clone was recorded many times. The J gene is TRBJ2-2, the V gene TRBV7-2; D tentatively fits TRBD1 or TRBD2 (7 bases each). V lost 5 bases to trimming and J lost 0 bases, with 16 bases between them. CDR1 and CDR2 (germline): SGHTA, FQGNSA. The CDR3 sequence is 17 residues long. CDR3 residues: CASSPTSDRANTGELFF. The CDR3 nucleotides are TGTGCCAGCAGCCCCACTAGCGACAGGGCGAACACCGGGGAGCTGTTTTTT.

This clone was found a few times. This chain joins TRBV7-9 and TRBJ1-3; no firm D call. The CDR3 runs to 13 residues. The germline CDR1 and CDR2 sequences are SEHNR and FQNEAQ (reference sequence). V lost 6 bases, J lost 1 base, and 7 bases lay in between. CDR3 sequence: CASSEVSGNTIYF. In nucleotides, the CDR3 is TGTGCCAGCAGTGAGGTATCTGGAAACACCATATATTTT.

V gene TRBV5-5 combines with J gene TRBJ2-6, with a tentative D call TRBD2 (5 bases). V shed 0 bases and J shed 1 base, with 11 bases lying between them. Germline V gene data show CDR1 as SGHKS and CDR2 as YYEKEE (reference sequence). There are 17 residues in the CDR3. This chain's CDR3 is CASSLDLSGSGANVLTF. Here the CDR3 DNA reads TGTGCCAGCAGCTTGGATCTTTCGGGATCTGGGGCCAACGTCCTGACTTTC.

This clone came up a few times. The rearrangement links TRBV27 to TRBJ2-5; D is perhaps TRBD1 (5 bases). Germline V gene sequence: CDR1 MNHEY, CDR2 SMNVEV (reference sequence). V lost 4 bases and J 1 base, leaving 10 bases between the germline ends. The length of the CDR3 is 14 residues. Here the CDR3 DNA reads TGTGCCAGCAGTTACCTAGGGGCCCAAGAGACCCAGTACTTC. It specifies CASSYLGAQETQYF.

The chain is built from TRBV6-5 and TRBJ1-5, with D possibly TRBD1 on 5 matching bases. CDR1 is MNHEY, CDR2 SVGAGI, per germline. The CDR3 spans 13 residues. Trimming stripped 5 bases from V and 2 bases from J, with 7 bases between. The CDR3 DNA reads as TGTGCCAGCAGTATACAGGGCAATCAGCCCCAGCATTTT. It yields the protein CASSIQGNQPQHF.

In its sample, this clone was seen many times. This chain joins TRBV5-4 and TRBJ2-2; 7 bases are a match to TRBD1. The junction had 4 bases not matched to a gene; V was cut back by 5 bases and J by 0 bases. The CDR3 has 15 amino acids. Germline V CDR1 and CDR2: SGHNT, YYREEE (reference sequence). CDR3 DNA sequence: TGTGCCAGCAGGCACAGGGGCTCGAACACCGGGGAGCTGTTTTTT. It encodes CASRHRGSNTGELFF.

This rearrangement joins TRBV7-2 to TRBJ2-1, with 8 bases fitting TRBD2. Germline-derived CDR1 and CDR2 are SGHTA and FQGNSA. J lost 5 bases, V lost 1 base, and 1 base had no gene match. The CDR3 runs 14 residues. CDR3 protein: CASSLVAGNNEQFF. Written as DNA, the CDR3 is TGTGCCAGCAGCTTAGTAGCGGGAAACAATGAGCAGTTCTTC.

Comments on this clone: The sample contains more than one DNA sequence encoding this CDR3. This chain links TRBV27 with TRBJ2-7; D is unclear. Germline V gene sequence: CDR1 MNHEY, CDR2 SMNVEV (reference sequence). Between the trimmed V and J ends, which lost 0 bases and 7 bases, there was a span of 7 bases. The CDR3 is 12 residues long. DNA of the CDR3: TGTGCCAGCAGTTTATCAGGGCGGGAGCAGTACTTC. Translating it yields CASSLSGREQYF.

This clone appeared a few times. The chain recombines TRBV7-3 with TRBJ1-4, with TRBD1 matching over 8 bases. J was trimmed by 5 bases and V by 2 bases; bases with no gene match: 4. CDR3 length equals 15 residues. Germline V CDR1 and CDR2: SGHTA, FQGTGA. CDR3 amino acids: CASSLVRDRNEKLFF. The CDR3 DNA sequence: TGTGCCAGCAGCTTAGTAAGGGACAGGAATGAAAAACTGTTTTTT.

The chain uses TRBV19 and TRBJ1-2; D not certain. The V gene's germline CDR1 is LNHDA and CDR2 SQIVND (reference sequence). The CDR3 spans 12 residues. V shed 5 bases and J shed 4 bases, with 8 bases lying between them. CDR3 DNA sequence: TGTGCCAGTAGTGCGCTGGGCTATGGCTACACCTTC. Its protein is CASSALGYGYTF.

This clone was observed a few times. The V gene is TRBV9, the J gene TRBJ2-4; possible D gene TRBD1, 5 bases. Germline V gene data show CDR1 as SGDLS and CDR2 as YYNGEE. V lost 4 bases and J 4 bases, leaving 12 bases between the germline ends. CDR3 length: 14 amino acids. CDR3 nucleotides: TGTGCCAGCAGCCTGCAGGGATTTAAAAACATTCAGTACTTC. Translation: CASSLQGFKNIQYF.

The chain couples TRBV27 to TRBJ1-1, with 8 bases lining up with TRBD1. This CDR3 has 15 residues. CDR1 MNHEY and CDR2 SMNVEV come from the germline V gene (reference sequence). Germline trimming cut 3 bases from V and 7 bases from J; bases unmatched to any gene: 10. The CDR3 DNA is TGTGCCAGCAGTTTCCACGGGCAGGGGGCTTTTGAAGCTTTCTTT. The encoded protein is CASSFHGQGAFEAFF.

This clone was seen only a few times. The chain's CDR3 is CASSLEGDRVSSYNEQFF. The CDR3 bases are TGTGCCAGCAGCTTGGAAGGGGACAGGGTTTCCTCCTACAATGAGCAGTTCTTC. The rearrangement joins TRBV5-5 to TRBJ2-1, with 9 bases matching TRBD1. CDR1 is SGHKS and CDR2 is YYEKEE in the germline V gene (reference sequence). With V trimmed by 0 bases and J by 0 bases, 7 bases remained unmatched. The CDR3 covers 18 residues. Full variable domain (rest looked up from reference TRBV5-5 and TRBJ2-1): DAGVTQSPTHLIKTRGQQVTLRCSPISGHKSVSWYQQVLGQGPQFIFQYYEKEERGRGNFPDRFSARQFPNYSSELNVNALLLGDSALYLCASSLEGDRVSSYNEQFFGPGTRLTVL.

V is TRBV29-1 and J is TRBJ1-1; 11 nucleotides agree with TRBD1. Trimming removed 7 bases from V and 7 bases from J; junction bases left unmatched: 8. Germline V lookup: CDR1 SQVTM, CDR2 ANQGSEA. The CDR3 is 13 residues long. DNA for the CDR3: TGCAGCGGGACAGGGGGCGCGGGCGGTGAAGCTTTCTTT. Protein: CSGTGGAGGEAFF.

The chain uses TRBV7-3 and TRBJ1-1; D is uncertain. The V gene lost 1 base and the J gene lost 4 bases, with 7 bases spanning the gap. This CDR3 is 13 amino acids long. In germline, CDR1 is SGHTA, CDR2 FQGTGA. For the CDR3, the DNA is TGTGCCAGCAGCTTAATGAGGAGCACTGAAGCTTTCTTT. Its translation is CASSLMRSTEAFF.

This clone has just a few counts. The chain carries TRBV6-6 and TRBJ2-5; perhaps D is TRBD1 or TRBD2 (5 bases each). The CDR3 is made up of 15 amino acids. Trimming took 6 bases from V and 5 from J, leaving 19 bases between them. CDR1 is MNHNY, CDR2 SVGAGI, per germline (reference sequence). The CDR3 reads CASSRGVSRGETQYF. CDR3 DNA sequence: TGTGCCAGCAGCCGAGGGGTGTCGAGAGGGGAGACCCAGTACTTC.

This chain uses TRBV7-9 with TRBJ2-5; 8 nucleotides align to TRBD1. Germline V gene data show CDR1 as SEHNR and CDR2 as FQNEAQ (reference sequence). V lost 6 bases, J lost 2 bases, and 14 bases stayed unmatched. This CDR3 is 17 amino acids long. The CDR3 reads CASRPRTLDREQETQYF. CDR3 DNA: TGTGCCAGCAGACCCCGGACCTTGGACAGGGAACAAGAGACCCAGTACTTC.

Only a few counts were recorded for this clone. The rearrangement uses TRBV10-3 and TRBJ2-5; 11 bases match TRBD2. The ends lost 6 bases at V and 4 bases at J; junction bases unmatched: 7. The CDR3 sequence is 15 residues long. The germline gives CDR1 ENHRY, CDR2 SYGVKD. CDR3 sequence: CAISSLAGEGETQYF. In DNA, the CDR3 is TGTGCCATCAGCTCACTAGCGGGAGAGGGAGAGACCCAGTACTTC.